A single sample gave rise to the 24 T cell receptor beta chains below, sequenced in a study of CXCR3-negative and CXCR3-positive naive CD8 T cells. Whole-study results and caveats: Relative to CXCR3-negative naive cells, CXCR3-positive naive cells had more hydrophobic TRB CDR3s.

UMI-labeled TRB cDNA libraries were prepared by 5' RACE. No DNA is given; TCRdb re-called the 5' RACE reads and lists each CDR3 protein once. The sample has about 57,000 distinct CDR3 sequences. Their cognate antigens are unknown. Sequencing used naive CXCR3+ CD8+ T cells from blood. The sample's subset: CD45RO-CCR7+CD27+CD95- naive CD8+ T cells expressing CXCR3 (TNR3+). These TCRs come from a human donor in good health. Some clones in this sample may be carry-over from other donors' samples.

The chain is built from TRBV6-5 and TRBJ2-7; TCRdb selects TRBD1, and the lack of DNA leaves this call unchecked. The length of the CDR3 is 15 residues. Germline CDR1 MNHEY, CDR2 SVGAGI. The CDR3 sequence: CASSYSGTAFYEQYF.

CDR3 amino acids: CASSPHGPGTEAFF. V gene TRBV9 combines with J gene TRBJ1-1; TCRdb lists TRBD1, though no DNA is available to test this call. The CDR3 covers 14 residues. In germline, CDR1 is SGDLS, CDR2 YYNGEE. The full variable domain, with the rest looked up from reference TRBV9 and TRBJ1-1, is DSGVTQTPKHLITATGQRVTLRCSPRSGDLSVYWYQQSLDQGLQFLIQYYNGEERAKGNILERFSAQQFPDLHSELNLSSLELGDSALYFCASSPHGPGTEAFFGQGTRLTVV.

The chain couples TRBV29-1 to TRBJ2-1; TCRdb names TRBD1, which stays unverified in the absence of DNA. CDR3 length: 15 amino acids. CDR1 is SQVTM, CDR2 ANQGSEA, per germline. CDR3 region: CSVEPGDRSNNEQFF.

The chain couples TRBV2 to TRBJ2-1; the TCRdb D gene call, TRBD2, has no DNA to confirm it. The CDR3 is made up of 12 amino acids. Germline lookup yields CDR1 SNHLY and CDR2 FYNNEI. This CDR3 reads CASSDPSGGRFF.

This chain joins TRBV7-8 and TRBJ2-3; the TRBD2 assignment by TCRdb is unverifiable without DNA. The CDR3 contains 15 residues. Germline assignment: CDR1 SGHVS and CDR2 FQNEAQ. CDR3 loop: CASSLAAGITDTQYF.

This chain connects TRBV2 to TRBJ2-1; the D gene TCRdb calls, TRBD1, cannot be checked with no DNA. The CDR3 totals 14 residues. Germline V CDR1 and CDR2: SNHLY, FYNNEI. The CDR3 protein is CASTLDTLRNEQFF. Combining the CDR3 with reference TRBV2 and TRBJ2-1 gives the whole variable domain EPEVTQTPSHQVTQMGQEVILRCVPISNHLYFYWYRQILGQKVEFLVSFYNNEISEKSEIFDDQFSVERPDGSNFTLKIRSTKLEDSAMYFCASTLDTLRNEQFFGPGTRLTVL.

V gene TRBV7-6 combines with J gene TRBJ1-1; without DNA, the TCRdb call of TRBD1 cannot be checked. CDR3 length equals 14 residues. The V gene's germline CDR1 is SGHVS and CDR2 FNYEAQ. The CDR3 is CASSLPGQGVEAFF.

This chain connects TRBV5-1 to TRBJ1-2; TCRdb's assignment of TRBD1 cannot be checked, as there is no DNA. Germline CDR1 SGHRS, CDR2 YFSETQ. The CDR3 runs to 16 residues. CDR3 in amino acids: CASSSGGFGLGYGYTF.

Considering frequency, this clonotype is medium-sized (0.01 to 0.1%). The CDR3 sequence: CASSQEEGGETQYF. The genes are TRBV14 and TRBJ2-5; TCRdb's assignment of TRBD1 cannot be checked, as there is no DNA. This CDR3 spans 14 amino acids. Germline CDR1 SGHDN, CDR2 FVKESK.

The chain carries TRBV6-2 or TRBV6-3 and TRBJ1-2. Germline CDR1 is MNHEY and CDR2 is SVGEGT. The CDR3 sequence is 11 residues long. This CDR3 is CASSYPEGTYF.

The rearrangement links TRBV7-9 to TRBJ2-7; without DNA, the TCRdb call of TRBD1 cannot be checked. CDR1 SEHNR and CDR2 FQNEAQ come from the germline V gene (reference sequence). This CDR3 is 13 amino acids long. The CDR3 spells CATAGTGEYEQYF.

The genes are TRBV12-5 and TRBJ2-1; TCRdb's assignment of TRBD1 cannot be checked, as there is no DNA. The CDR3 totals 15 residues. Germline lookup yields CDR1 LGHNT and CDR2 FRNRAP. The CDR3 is CASDLSLGDYNEQFF.

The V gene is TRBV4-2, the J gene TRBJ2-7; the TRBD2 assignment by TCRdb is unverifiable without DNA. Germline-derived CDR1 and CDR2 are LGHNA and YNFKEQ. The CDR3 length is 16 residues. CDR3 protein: CASSHELADHSYEQYF.

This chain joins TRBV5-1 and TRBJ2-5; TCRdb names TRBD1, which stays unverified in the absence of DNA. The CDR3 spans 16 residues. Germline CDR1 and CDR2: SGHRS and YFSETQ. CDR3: CASSKPGQGVQETQYF.

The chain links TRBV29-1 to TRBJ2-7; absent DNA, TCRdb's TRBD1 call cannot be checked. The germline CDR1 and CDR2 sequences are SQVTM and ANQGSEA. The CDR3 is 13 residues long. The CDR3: CSVGTGGAEEQYF.

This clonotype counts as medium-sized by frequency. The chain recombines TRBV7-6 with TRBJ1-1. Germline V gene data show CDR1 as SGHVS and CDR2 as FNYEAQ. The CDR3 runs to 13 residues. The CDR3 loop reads CASSYEVGTEAFF.

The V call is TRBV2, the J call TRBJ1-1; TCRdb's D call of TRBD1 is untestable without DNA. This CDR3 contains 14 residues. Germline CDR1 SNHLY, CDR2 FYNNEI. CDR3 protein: CARGPATENTEAFF.

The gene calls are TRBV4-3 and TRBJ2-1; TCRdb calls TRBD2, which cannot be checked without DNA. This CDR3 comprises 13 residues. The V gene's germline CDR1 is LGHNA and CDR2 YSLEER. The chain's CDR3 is CASSQYERGEQFF.

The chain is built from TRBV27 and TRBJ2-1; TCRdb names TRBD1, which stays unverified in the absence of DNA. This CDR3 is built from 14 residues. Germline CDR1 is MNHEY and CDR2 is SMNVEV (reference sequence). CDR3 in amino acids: CASSPTGLWNEQFF.

CDR3 sequence reads: CSARDYHGYEQFF. This chain joins TRBV20-1 and TRBJ2-1. Looked up from germline, CDR1 is DFQATT and CDR2 is SNEGSKA (reference sequence). The CDR3 sequence is 13 residues long.

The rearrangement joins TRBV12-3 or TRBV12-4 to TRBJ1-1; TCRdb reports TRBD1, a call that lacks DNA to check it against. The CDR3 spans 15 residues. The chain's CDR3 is CASRNTTGAHTEAFF.

CDR3 residues: CASSTGGGGEQYF. The chain recombines TRBV9 with TRBJ2-7; TCRdb lists TRBD1, though no DNA is available to test this call. CDR1 and CDR2 from the germline V gene are SGDLS and YYNGEE. This CDR3 spans 13 amino acids.

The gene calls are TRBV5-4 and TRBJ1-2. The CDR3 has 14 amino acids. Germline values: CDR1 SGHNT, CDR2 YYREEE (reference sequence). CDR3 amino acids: CASTLTDGWDGYTF.

CDR3 region: CASTLSGTEAFF. The chain carries TRBV12-3 or TRBV12-4 and TRBJ1-1; TCRdb selects TRBD1, and the lack of DNA leaves this call unchecked. The CDR3 length is 12 residues.